This section outlines one TCR beta chain sequence together with its context. Its cognate antigen is unknown. Nominally healthy donors were sampled, though unrecorded immune exposures were likely. These data originate in a study of cytomegalovirus exposure and HLA in healthy donors. Trimming at V came to 7 bases and at J to 10 bases, leaving 6 bases not matched to a gene. The CDR3 consists of 14 residues. The germline gives CDR1 MGHDK, CDR2 SYGVNS. The study's findings and limits: Using a false discovery rate of 0.05, a later analysis showed that roughly 16,000 TCR beta sequences were associated with HLA alleles.

The PCR contained 60 Vbeta and 13 Jbeta primers. Assay used: immunoSEQ multiplex PCR; TCRdb lists only in-frame clones, some missing. The sample consists of over 150,000 clones, roughly three quarters of them appearing once. The sequence came from a male donor in good health and CMV-seropositive. The sample comprised PBMCs. The rearrangement uses TRBV25-1 and TRBJ2-1, with 14 positions matching TRBD2. DNA for the CDR3: TGTGCCAGCACCCGACTAGCGGGGGGGGGCGAGCAGTTCTTC. This translates into CASTRLAGGGEQFF.